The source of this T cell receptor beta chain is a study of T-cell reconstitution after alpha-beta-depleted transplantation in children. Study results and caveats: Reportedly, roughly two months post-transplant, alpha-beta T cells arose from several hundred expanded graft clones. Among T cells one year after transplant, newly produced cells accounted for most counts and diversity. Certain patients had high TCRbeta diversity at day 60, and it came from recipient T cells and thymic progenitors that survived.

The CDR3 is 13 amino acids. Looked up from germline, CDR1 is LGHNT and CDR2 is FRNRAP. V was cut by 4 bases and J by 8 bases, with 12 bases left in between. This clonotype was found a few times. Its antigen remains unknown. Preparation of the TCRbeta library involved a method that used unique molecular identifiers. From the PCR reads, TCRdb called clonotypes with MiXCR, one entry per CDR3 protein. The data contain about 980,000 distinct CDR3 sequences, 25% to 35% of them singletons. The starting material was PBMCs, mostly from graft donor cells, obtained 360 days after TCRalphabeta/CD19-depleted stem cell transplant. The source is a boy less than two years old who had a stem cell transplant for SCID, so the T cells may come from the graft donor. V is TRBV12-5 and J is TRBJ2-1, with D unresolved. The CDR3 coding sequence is TGTGCTAGTGGTTCGGGTGTTGGGCATGAGCAGTTCTTC. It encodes CASGSGVGHEQFF.